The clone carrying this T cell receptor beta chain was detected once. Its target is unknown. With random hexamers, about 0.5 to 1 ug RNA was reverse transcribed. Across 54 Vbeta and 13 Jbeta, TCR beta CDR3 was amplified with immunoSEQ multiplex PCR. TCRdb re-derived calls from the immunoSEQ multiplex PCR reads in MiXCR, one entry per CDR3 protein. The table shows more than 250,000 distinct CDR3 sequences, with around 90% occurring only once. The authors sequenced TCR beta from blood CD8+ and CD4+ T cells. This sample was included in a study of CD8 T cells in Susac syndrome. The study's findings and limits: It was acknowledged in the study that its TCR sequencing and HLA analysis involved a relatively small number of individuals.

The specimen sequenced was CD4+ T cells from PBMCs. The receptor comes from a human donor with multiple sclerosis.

The CDR3 here is CSARTGGMYEQYF. For the CDR3, the DNA is TGCAGTGCTAGAACAGGGGGGATGTACGAGCAGTACTTC. The chain is built from TRBV20-1 and TRBJ2-7; 8 nucleotides align to TRBD1. With V trimmed by 2 bases and J by 4 bases, 4 bases remained unmatched. The CDR3 consists of 13 residues. The germline CDR1 and CDR2 sequences are DFQATT and SNEGSKA (reference sequence).